This T cell receptor beta chain derives from a study of cytomegalovirus exposure and HLA in healthy donors. The study's findings and limits: Altogether, more than 150 TCR beta chains were recorded as cytomegalovirus-associated. The authors later linked a missense DCLRE1C variant to TCR beta V- and J-gene trimming.

Turning to this clone: Its cognate antigen is unknown.

Germline CDR1 and CDR2: PRHDT and FYEKMQ (reference sequence). The trim removed 5 bases at V and 4 bases at J, leaving 8 bases unmatched. CDR3 size: 15 residues. The primer mix had 60 Vbeta and 13 Jbeta primers. TCRdb keeps only in-frame clones here, not all; method: immunoSEQ multiplex PCR. The sample lists about 140,000 clones, approximately 73% seen once, with approximately 15% in the top ten. This clonotype was sampled from a human donor in good health. This sequence joins TRBV13 and TRBJ1-2; TRBD1 matches 9 bases. Specimen: PBMCs. CDR3 nucleotide sequence: TGTGCCAGCAGCCCATCCGACAGGGGGTCCTATGGCTACACCTTC. Protein product: CASSPSDRGSYGYTF.